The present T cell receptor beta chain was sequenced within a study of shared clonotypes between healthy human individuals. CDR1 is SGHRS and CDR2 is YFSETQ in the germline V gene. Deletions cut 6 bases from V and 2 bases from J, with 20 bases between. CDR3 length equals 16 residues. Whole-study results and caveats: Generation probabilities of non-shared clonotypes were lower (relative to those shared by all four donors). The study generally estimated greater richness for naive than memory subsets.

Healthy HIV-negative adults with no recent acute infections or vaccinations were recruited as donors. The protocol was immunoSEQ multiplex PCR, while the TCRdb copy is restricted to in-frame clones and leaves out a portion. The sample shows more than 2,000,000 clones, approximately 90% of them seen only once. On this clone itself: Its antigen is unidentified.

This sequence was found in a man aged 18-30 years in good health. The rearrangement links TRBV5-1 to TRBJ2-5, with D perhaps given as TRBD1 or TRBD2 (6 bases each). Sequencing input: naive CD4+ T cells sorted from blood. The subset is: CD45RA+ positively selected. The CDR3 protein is CASMRGGITNQETQYF. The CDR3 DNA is TGCGCCAGCATGAGAGGGGGGATCACTAATCAAGAGACCCAGTACTTC.